This TCR beta chain was recorded in a study of T cell responses to AZD1222 COVID-19 vaccine. Profiled with immunoSEQ multiplex PCR; TCRdb holds only in-frame clones, not every one. The sample carries around 70,000 clones, roughly nine tenths recorded once. Whole-study findings and limits: Spike-specific TCRs gained breadth and depth after people received two AZD1222 doses. Dominant CD4 TCR responses targeted spike regions 160-218 and 743-854. Reportedly, nearly half the spike-specific TCRs target unmutated variant regions.

About this clone itself: Its target is unknown.

This receptor was identified in an adult who received the AZD1222 COVID-19 vaccine. The sequencing used peripheral blood, collected 28 days after the second AZD1222 dose.

DNA for the CDR3: TGTGCCAGCAGTTTGTTACAGGGGGGCTACACCTTC. The encoded protein is CASSLLQGGYTF. The chain recombines TRBV28 with TRBJ1-2, with TRBD1 identical over 7 bases. CDR3 length equals 12 residues. Germline CDR1 and CDR2: MDHEN and SYDVKM. J was trimmed by 8 bases and V by 3 bases; bases with no gene match: 3.